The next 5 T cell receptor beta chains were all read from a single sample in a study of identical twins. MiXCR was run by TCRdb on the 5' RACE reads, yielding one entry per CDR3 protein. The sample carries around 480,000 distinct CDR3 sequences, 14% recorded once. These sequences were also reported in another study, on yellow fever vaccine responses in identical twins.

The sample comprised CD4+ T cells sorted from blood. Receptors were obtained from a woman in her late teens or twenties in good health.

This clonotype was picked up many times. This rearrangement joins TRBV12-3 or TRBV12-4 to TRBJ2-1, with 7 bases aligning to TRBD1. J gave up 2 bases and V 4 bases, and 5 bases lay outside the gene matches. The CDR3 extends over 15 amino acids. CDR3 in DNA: TGTGCCAGCAGTTCCCCGACAGGGACCTACAATGAGCAGTTCTTC. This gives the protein CASSSPTGTYNEQFF.

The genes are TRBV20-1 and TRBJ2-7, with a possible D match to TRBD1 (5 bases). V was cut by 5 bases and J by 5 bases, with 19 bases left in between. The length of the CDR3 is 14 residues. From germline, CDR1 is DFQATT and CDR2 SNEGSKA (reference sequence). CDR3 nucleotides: TGCAGTGCTGGTTACAGGACCTATTGGGACGAGCAGTACTTC. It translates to CSAGYRTYWDEQYF.

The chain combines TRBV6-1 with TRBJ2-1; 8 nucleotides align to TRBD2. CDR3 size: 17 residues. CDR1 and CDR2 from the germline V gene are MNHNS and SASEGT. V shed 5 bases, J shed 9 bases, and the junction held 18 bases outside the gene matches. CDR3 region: CASSRRPPAPAGGEQFF. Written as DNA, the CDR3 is TGTGCCAGCAGTCGACGCCCCCCGGCCCCCGCGGGAGGTGAGCAGTTCTTC.

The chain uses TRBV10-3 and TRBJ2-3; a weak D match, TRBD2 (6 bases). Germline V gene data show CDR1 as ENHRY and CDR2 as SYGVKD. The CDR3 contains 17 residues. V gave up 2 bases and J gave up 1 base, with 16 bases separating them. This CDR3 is CAISEEGWEVGTDTQYF. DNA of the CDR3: TGTGCCATCAGTGAGGAGGGTTGGGAGGTGGGCACAGATACGCAGTATTTT.

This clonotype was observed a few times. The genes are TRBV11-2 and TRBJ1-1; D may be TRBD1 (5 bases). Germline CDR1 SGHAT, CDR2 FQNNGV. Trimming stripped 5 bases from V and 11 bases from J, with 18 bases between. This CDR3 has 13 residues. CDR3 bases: TGTGCCAGCAGCCCGGGGGGGAGCCTATCGGCTTTCTTT. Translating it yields CASSPGGSLSAFF. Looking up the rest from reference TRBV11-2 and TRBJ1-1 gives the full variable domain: EAGVAQSPRYKIIEKRQSVAFWCNPISGHATLYWYQQILGQGPKLLIQFQNNGVVDDSQLPKDRFSAERLKGVDSTLKIQPAKLEDSAVYLCASSPGGSLSAFFGQGTRLTVV.